This T cell receptor beta chain was captured in a study of blood T cell repertoires in COVID-19 (TCRdb year 2020). The study in broad terms: Samples covering the acute and convalescent phases of COVID-19 were provided by collaborators in the United States, Italy and Spain. The material from the prospective study consisted of cDNA or gDNA derived from T cells, B-cell-depleted T cells, or PBMCs. The dataset comprised deeply sampled blood TCRbeta repertoires from subjects exposed to, actively infected with, or recovered from COVID-19. The repertoires were released in a freely available public database intended as a resource for research on the immune response to SARS-CoV-2. The samples were drawn from two sources: the first 160 participants of the ongoing ImmuneRACE study, and 1,254 subjects contributed by 6 global collaborators. The sample metadata nearly always contained a de-identified subject ID, COVID-19 status, age in years and sex. Where available, HLA class I and class II types were taken from metadata supplied by the sample provider and were not determined by assay-based typing.

TCRbeta CDR3 regions were amplified from genomic DNA by means of the immunoSEQ Assay, a bias-controlled multiplex PCR. The authors' analysis ran thus. Nucleated cell counts per sample were estimated from amplification of reference gene primers within the assay. Sequence reads were collapsed and filtered to measure the absolute abundance of every unique TCRbeta CDR3 rearrangement. For each sample, productive Simpson clonality was calculated by taking the square root of Simpson's diversity index across productive rearrangements. Sourced from immuneACCESS, this table was stored by TCRdb with only in-frame sequences that have V and J called. A share of the clones is absent; for the studies checked, an unresolved V gene accounts for under half, and the remainder has no known explanation. The D gene and trimming were derived from the DNA, and the V and J assignments and clone size from that table. This sample comprises 65,000 or so clones, 87% of them detected only once. Roughly a tenth of the sample is taken by the ten largest.

What the work shows at the level of the full study, not this receptor alone: The amount of clinical and demographic metadata varied by source and participant and was provided uncurated.

About this clone itself: Which antigen it targets is not known. No base-level quality is on record; no much larger clone is a single base apart.

Each collaborating institution followed its own protocols to collect whole blood in K2EDTA tubes. For TCRbeta analysis, collaborators shipped samples as frozen whole blood, isolated PBMCs, or DNA extracted from either of those sample types. As encoded in the germline V gene, CDR1 is MDHEN while CDR2 is SYDVKM. The cysteine opens and the phenylalanine closes a CDR3 of 15 amino acids. Of all the DNA, just the CDR3 is kept, 45 bases in frame from base 1. Germline trimming: 5 bases from V, 0 bases from J; junction bases outside gene matches: 6. This TCR came from a human donor with acute or convalescent COVID-19. The donor label of this sample is uncertain. Sequenced material: peripheral blood. Recombination linked TRBV28 to TRBJ1-2; TRBD1 fits 7 bases in the junction. This receptor has the CDR3 CASSSHRGPNYGYTF. The sequenced DNA: TGTGCCAGCAGTAGTCACAGGGGTCCTAACTATGGCTACACCTTC.